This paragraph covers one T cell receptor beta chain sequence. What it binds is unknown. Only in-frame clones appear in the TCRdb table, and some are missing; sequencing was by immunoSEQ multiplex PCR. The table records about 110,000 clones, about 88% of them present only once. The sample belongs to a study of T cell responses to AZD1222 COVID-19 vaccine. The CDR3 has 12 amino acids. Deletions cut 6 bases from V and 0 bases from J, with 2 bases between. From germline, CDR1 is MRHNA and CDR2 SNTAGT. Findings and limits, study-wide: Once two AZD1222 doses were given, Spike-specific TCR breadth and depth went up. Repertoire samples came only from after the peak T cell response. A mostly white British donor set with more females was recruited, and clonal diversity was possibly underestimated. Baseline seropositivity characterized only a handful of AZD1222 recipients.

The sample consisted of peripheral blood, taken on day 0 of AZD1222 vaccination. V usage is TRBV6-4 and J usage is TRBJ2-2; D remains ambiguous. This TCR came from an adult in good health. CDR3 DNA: TGTGCCAGCAGCACGAACACCGGGGAGCTGTTTTTT. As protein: CASSTNTGELFF.